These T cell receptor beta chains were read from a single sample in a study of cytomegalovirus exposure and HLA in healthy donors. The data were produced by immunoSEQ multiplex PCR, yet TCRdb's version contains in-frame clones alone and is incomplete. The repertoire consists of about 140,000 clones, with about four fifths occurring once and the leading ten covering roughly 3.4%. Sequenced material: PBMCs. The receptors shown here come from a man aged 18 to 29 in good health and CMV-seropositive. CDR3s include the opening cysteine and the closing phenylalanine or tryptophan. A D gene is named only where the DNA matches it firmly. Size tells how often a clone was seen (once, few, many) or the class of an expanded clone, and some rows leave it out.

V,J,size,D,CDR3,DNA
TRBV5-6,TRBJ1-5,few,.,CASSLVASNQPQHF,TGTGCCAGCAGCTTGGTGGCTAGCAATCAGCCCCAGCATTTT
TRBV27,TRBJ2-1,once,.,CASSFRQSSPNEQFF,TGTGCCAGCAGTTTTCGACAGTCGAGCCCCAATGAGCAGTTCTTC
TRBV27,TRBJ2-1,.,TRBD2,CASSLWGTSDNEQFF,TGTGCCAGCAGTTTATGGGGGACTAGCGATAATGAGCAGTTCTTC
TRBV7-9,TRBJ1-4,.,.,CASSLEYRVGEKLFF,TGTGCCAGCAGCTTAGAGTACAGGGTAGGGGAAAAACTGTTTTTT
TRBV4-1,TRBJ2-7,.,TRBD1,CASSQDRGQQNEQYF,TGCGCCAGCAGCCAAGATAGGGGACAGCAGAACGAGCAGTACTTC
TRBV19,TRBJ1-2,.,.,CASNTDGRSGGYTF,TGTGCCAGCAACACGGACGGCCGCTCGGGGGGCTACACCTTC
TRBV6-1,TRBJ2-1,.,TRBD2,CASSPRLAGNEQFF,TGTGCCAGCAGTCCCCGGCTAGCGGGGAATGAGCAGTTCTTC
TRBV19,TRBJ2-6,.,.,CASSPAHSFSGANVLTF,TGTGCCAGTAGCCCCGCCCACAGCTTCTCTGGGGCCAACGTCCTGACTTTC
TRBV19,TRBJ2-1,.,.,CASSIVVLAENEQFF,TGTGCCAGTAGTATAGTCGTATTAGCGGAAAATGAGCAGTTCTTC
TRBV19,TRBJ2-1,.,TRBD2,CASSIDYLAGGGEQFF,TGTGCCAGTAGTATAGATTACCTAGCGGGAGGGGGCGAGCAGTTCTTC
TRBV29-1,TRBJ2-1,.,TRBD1,CSGGQGLDEQFF,TGCAGCGGGGGACAGGGACTTGATGAGCAGTTCTTC